This TCR beta chain was obtained from a study of cytomegalovirus exposure and HLA in healthy donors. Whole-study context: Per a later analysis, the approximately 690 first-cohort and some 110 validation repertoires shared one platform. General observations from the study: In vitro checks showed that a few CMV-associated chains really do target CMV antigens. There were under 200 TCR beta chains listed as cytomegalovirus-associated.

Worth noting for this clone: Its antigen is as yet unknown.

V was clipped by 2 bases and J by 7 bases, with 8 bases between them. Per germline, CDR1 SNHLY and CDR2 FYNNEI. The CDR3 totals 12 residues. TCRdb keeps only in-frame clones here, not all; method: immunoSEQ multiplex PCR. The top ten hold 1.1% of the sample, which has approximately 100,000 clones, 85% to 95% seen once. This chain connects TRBV2 to TRBJ2-5; D unclear. Input material: PBMCs. The TCR originated in a young woman in good health and CMV-seropositive. The CDR3 nucleotides read TGTGCCAGCAGTGAATCTTCCTGGACCCAGTACTTC. Its translation: CASSESSWTQYF.